What follows are 4 T cell receptor beta chains derived from one specimen sequenced in a study of T cells in Graves' hyperthyroidism and ophthalmopathy (dated by TCRdb to about 2019). Libraries were prepared through multiplex PCR. Sequenced using an Illumina HiSeq 2000. The TCR beta CDR3 regions were amplified from RNA transcripts. The first round of RT-PCR for the TCR CDR3 was performed with the HTBI primer set and the Qiagen OneStep RT-PCR kit. TCRdb cleaned the public reads at Q25 with fastp, built clones with MiXCR and kept in-frame beta chains. Merged by CDR3 protein, the rows form single entries marked with the most common genes and DNA. This sample holds over 700,000 distinct CDR3 sequences; around a sixth were observed only once. The ten largest clones take up over 15% of the sample. Sequences were obtained from blood. The origin of the receptors is a woman between 45 and 65 years old with Graves' hyperthyroidism that later progressed to Graves' ophthalmopathy.

This clonotype was seen only a few times. The rearrangement links TRBV7-9 to TRBJ2-6; D not resolved. This CDR3 spans 16 amino acids. Germline values: CDR1 SEHNR, CDR2 FQNEAQ (reference sequence). Deletions cut 3 bases from V and 1 base from J, with 10 bases between. This CDR3 reads CASSFSVVSGANVLTF. CDR3 nucleotides: TGTGCCAGCAGCTTTTCTGTAGTATCTGGGGCCAACGTCCTGACTTTC. The full variable domain, rest sourced from reference TRBV7-9 and TRBJ2-6, is DTGVSQNPRHKITKRGQNVTFRCDPISEHNRLYWYRQTLGQGPEFLTYFQNEAQLEKSRLLSDRFSAERPKGSFSTLEIQRTEQGDSAMYLCASSFSVVSGANVLTFGAGSRLTVL.

V is TRBV20-1 and J is TRBJ2-7; tentative D call: TRBD1 (5 bases). This CDR3 is 12 amino acids long. The germline V gene has CDR1 DFQATT and CDR2 SNEGSKA (reference sequence). The V gene lost 2 bases and the J gene lost 4 bases, with 9 bases spanning the gap. The CDR3 region has the DNA TGCAGTGCTAGAAGTGGGGCTTACGAGCAGTACTTC. Translating gives CSARSGAYEQYF.

This clonotype has ten or more counts. V is TRBV12-3 or TRBV12-4 and J is TRBJ1-5, with 7 bases matching TRBD1. Unmatched junction bases numbered 6, after V lost 5 bases and J lost 2 bases. The CDR3 spans 15 residues. CDR3 DNA: TGTGCCAGCAGTCTTAGGACAGGTCGCAATCAGCCCCAGCATTTT. Its protein is CASSLRTGRNQPQHF.

This clonotype appeared a single time. J is TRBJ2-1 and V is TRBV12-5; TRBD1 aligns across 7 bases. Per the germline V gene, CDR1 is LGHNT and CDR2 is FRNRAP. The CDR3 contains 13 residues. Trimming at V came to 5 bases and at J to 8 bases, leaving 6 bases not matched to a gene. CDR3 amino acids: CASGGDSDDEQFF. In DNA form, the CDR3 reads TGTGCTAGTGGTGGGGACAGTGACGATGAGCAGTTCTTC.